The 25 T cell receptor beta chains below come from one sample, sequenced in a study of blood T cells in healthy people across ages. A J-beta primer mix and a sample-barcoded 5' primer were used in a second PCR of roughly 6 to 11 cycles. One entry per CDR3 protein results from TCRdb running MiXCR on the 5' RACE reads. Of hundreds of thousands of distinct CDR3 sequences listed, 20% to 25% were seen once; the top ten hold 8% to 10%. The same data also went into a second study, on T cells of mothers and their children.

The sequencing sample was made of blood. The receptors originated from a boy aged 5 to 17 in good health.

The chain is built from TRBV2 and TRBJ2-3, with a weak D call TRBD2 (5 bases). The V end was cut by 1 base, the J end by 5 bases, with 16 bases between. The CDR3 is made up of 16 amino acids. CDR1 is SNHLY, CDR2 FYNNEI, per germline. The CDR3 DNA follows: TGTGCCAGCAGTGAAGGTTCTAGCTCGGGTGAAGATACGCAGTATTTT. Its translation is CASSEGSSSGEDTQYF. Using reference TRBV2 and TRBJ2-3 for the parts outside the CDR3, the full variable domain is EPEVTQTPSHQVTQMGQEVILRCVPISNHLYFYWYRQILGQKVEFLVSFYNNEISEKSEIFDDQFSVERPDGSNFTLKIRSTKLEDSAMYFCASSEGSSSGEDTQYFGPGTRLTVL.

This clonotype came up a few times. The chain links TRBV7-3 to TRBJ2-3; D ambiguous. The V end lost 5 bases, the J end lost 6 bases, and 9 bases lay between the germline ends. The CDR3 contains 12 residues. Germline loops: CDR1 SGHTA, CDR2 FQGTGA. The CDR3 bases are TGTGCCAGCAGCGACGACGGGGATACGCAGTATTTT. This translates into CASSDDGDTQYF.

A few counts support this clonotype. The chain carries TRBV12-3 or TRBV12-4 and TRBJ2-5, with a tentative D call TRBD2 (5 bases). The CDR3 is 14 amino acids. The V end lost 6 bases, the J end lost 1 base, and 12 bases lay between the germline ends. CDR3: CASRGRNTQETQYF. The DNA of the CDR3 is TGTGCCAGCAGAGGGAGAAATACCCAAGAGACCCAGTACTTC.

The chain combines TRBV20-1 with TRBJ2-1; D ambiguous. The CDR3 runs 10 residues. Trimming removed 3 bases at V and 7 bases at J, with 4 bases between. Germline loops: CDR1 DFQATT, CDR2 SNEGSKA (reference sequence). The CDR3 region is CSASANEQFF. In DNA, the CDR3 is TGCAGTGCTAGTGCGAATGAGCAGTTCTTC.

This sequence joins TRBV11-2 and TRBJ1-5, with TRBD1 as a possible D gene (5 bases). Trimming removed 1 base from V and 6 bases from J, with 10 bases in between. This CDR3 contains 14 residues. The germline V gene has CDR1 SGHAT and CDR2 FQNNGV. The CDR3 nucleotides read TGTGCCAGCAGCTTAGTGGGGGGTATTCAGCCCCAGCATTTT. Translation: CASSLVGGIQPQHF.

V and J are TRBV25-1 and TRBJ1-4; D is possibly TRBD1 (6 bases). The CDR3 covers 14 residues. The V end was cut by 2 bases, the J end by 8 bases, with 12 bases between. Germline-derived CDR1 and CDR2 are MGHDK and SYGVNS. As DNA, the CDR3 is TGTGCCAGCAGTGAACTGGGGGCAGGGGAAAAACTGTTTTTT. This gives the protein CASSELGAGEKLFF.

Only a few counts were recorded for this clonotype. The chain recombines TRBV6-1 with TRBJ2-5; possibly TRBD2 for D (7 bases). Trimming left V 2 bases short and J 2 bases short, with 15 bases between. Germline V CDR1 and CDR2: MNHNS, SASEGT. CDR3 length equals 16 residues. CDR3 bases: TGTGCCAGCAGTGAACTAGGCGGGGGCCAACAAGAGACCCAGTACTTC. It codes for CASSELGGGQQETQYF.

This clonotype was seen a handful of times. A read error may account for a junction end that differs from germline. This chain joins TRBV20-1 and TRBJ1-4; tentatively, D is TRBD1 (5 bases). Germline lookup yields CDR1 DFQATT and CDR2 SNEGSKA (reference sequence). The CDR3 sequence is 13 residues long. The CDR3 loop reads CSARGGVEEKLFF. The DNA of the CDR3 is TGCAGTGCAAGAGGAGGGGTTGAAGAAAAACTGTTTTTT.

The genes are TRBV2 and TRBJ1-5; the D is unclear. With 1 base removed from V and 6 bases from J, the gap between germline ends came to 10 bases. Germline loops: CDR1 SNHLY, CDR2 FYNNEI. This CDR3 is built from 14 residues. The CDR3 region has the DNA TGTGCCAGCAGTGAAGGGAGGTACACTCAGCCCCAGCATTTT. Translation: CASSEGRYTQPQHF.

This clonotype was detected only a few times. This clone may be a read error of a much larger clone one base away. CDR3 in amino acids: CASRRYRDGYTF. DNA of the CDR3: TGTGCCAGCAGGCGGTACAGGGATGGCTACACCTTC. The chain carries TRBV6-6 and TRBJ1-2; possible D gene TRBD1, 6 bases. The CDR3 sequence is 12 residues long. Germline V gives CDR1 MNHNY, CDR2 SVGAGI (reference sequence). V was clipped by 6 bases and J by 6 bases, with 11 bases between them.

The chain is built from TRBV5-5 and TRBJ2-2, with 10 bases lining up with TRBD1. Germline V gene data show CDR1 as SGHKS and CDR2 as YYEKEE (reference sequence). The CDR3 contains 15 residues. V lost 9 bases and J lost 7; bases outside the gene matches: 12. Here the CDR3 reads CATKGQGRIDGELFF. The CDR3 region has the DNA TGTGCCACCAAGGGACAGGGGAGGATCGACGGGGAGCTGTTTTTT.

Only a few counts were recorded for this clonotype. The V and J genes are TRBV29-1 and TRBJ2-5; D possibly corresponds to TRBD2 (6 bases). Trimming removed 8 bases from V and 5 bases from J, with 21 bases in between. CDR3 length equals 14 residues. The germline CDR1 and CDR2 sequences are SQVTM and ANQGSEA. CDR3 coding DNA: TGCAGCCTGTCCCCTGGGGGGTCAGGGGAGACCCAGTACTTC. Its protein product is CSLSPGGSGETQYF.

The count of this clonotype is one. The gene calls are TRBV7-9 and TRBJ2-7; D is possibly TRBD2 (5 bases). This CDR3 region has 14 residues. CDR1 is SEHNR, CDR2 FQNEAQ, per germline (reference sequence). Trimming took off 5 bases at V and 0 bases at J, with 11 bases between the two ends. The CDR3 protein is CASSPSGISYEQYF. The CDR3 nucleotides read TGTGCCAGCAGCCCCTCGGGGATCTCCTACGAGCAGTACTTC.

The CDR3 loop is CASSSGPRVSNTEAFF. Written as DNA, the CDR3 is TGCGCCAGCAGCTCCGGACCCAGGGTATCAAACACTGAAGCTTTCTTT. The chain has TRBV5-1 and TRBJ1-1, with D possibly being TRBD1 (5 bases). This CDR3 is built from 16 residues. The V end lost 3 bases, the J end lost 2 bases, and 17 bases lay between the germline ends. CDR1 SGHRS and CDR2 YFSETQ come from the germline V gene. The full variable domain, in which reference TRBV5-1 and TRBJ1-1 provide the parts outside the CDR3, is KAGVTQTPRYLIKTRGQQVTLSCSPISGHRSVSWYQQTPGQGLQFLFEYFSETQRNKGNFPGRFSGRQFSNSRSEMNVSTLELGDSALYLCASSSGPRVSNTEAFFGQGTRLTVV.

The CDR3 region is CASSARRQGWETQYF. DNA for the CDR3: TGTGCCAGCAGCGCCCGAAGACAGGGTTGGGAGACCCAGTACTTC. The chain is built from TRBV5-6 and TRBJ2-5; 7 positions match TRBD1. With 4 bases clipped from V and 5 bases from J, the junction kept 11 bases outside the gene matches. The CDR3 loop spans 15 amino acids. Germline lookup yields CDR1 SGHDT and CDR2 YYEEEE.

The chain employs TRBV29-1 and TRBJ2-1, with 11 nucleotides matching TRBD2. J gave up 2 bases and V 4 bases, and 1 base lay outside the gene matches. The CDR3 is 14 amino acids. CDR1 and CDR2 (germline): SQVTM, ANQGSEA. Here the CDR3 DNA reads TGCAGCGTTGTTAGCGGGGGGGCCTACAATGAGCAGTTCTTC. Amino acid sequence: CSVVSGGAYNEQFF.

The chain carries TRBV7-6 and TRBJ2-5, with TRBD2 matching 10 bases. Trimming took 4 bases from V and 1 from J; bases not matched to a gene: 3. The germline V gene encodes CDR1 SGHVS and CDR2 FNYEAQ. This CDR3 spans 15 amino acids. The CDR3 DNA reads TGTGCCAGCAGCTCCCTAGCGGGGGTCCAAGAGACCCAGTACTTC. Translated: CASSSLAGVQETQYF. Variable domain in full (rest from reference TRBV7-6 and TRBJ2-5): GAGVSQSPRYKVTKRGQDVALRCDPISGHVSLYWYRQALGQGPEFLTYFNYEAQQDKSGLPNDRFSAERPEGSISTLTIQRTEQRDSAMYRCASSSLAGVQETQYFGPGTRLLVL.

The sample holds a few counts of this clonotype. The J gene is TRBJ2-7, the V gene TRBV29-1; 9 positions agree with TRBD2. The CDR3 consists of 13 residues. Trimming removed 5 bases from V and 3 bases from J; junction bases left unmatched: 5. Per the germline V gene, CDR1 is SQVTM and CDR2 is ANQGSEA. CDR3 sequence: CSVCLAGSYEQYF. CDR3 nucleotides: TGCAGCGTTTGTCTAGCGGGAAGCTACGAGCAGTACTTC.

The rearrangement links TRBV15 to TRBJ2-5, with 10 bases fitting TRBD2. The CDR3 is 16 residues long. The germline gives CDR1 LNHNV, CDR2 YYDKDF (reference sequence). V lost 0 bases, J lost 4 bases, and 5 bases stayed unmatched. CDR3 in DNA: TGTGCCACCAGCAGAGATCAGGCTAGCGGGGGAGAGACCCAGTACTTC. This codes for CATSRDQASGGETQYF. The whole variable domain, remainder taken from reference TRBV15 and TRBJ2-5, is DAMVIQNPRYQVTQFGKPVTLSCSQTLNHNVMYWYQQKSSQAPKLLFHYYDKDFNNEADTPDNFQSRRPNTSFCFLDIRSPGLGDTAMYLCATSRDQASGGETQYFGPGTRLLVL.

The chain recombines TRBV20-1 with TRBJ2-5; D is uncertain. CDR1 DFQATT and CDR2 SNEGSKA come from the germline V gene (reference sequence). The germline V and J ends were trimmed by 1 base and 2 bases, with 14 bases remaining between them. This CDR3 is 15 amino acids long. CDR3 region: CSARVPGPTQETQYF. For the CDR3, the DNA is TGCAGTGCTAGAGTGCCGGGCCCTACGCAAGAGACCCAGTACTTC.

The genes are TRBV27 and TRBJ2-4, with D perhaps matching TRBD2 (6 bases). This CDR3 has 14 residues. Trimming took 6 bases from V and 5 from J, leaving 14 bases between them. Germline V lookup: CDR1 MNHEY, CDR2 SMNVEV (reference sequence). The CDR3 spells CASRPIGEENIQYF. The CDR3 nucleotides read TGTGCCAGCAGGCCGATCGGGGAGGAAAACATTCAGTACTTC.

The rearrangement joins TRBV7-2 to TRBJ2-5; no firm D call. CDR3 size: 13 residues. Germline CDR1 SGHTA, CDR2 FQGNSA. The V end was cut by 3 bases, the J end by 0 bases, with 5 bases between. Here the CDR3 reads CASSFIYQETQYF. CDR3 in DNA: TGTGCCAGCAGCTTTATTTACCAAGAGACCCAGTACTTC.

This clonotype was counted between two and nine times. The chain carries TRBV24-1 and TRBJ2-3; D may be TRBD1 (6 bases). V lost 2 bases and J lost 2, with 7 bases in between. The CDR3 has 14 residues. Germline CDR1 reads KGHDR; CDR2 reads SFDVKD. The CDR3 DNA sequence: TGTGCCACCAGTGATTGGACAGACACAGATACGCAGTATTTT. It yields the protein CATSDWTDTDTQYF.

V and J are TRBV7-8 and TRBJ2-5; D could derive from TRBD1 or TRBD2 (5 bases each). The DNA matches TRBJ2-7 better at its end, which makes the J call doubtful. The V gene's germline CDR1 is SGHVS and CDR2 FQNEAQ. The CDR3 totals 14 residues. For the CDR3, the DNA is TGTGCCAGCAGCCCCCGGGACCCTTCCTACGAGCAGTACTTC. Amino acids: CASSPRDPSYEQYF.

This clonotype was observed a handful of times. This chain connects TRBV2 to TRBJ2-4; D is uncertain. Per germline, CDR1 SNHLY and CDR2 FYNNEI. V lost 1 base, J lost 0 bases, and 7 bases lay in between. The CDR3 sequence is 15 residues long. The CDR3 protein is CASSEGLVAKNIQYF. CDR3 in DNA: TGTGCCAGCAGTGAAGGGTTGGTAGCCAAAAACATTCAGTACTTC.